The 32 T cell receptor beta chains in this list originate from one sample, sequenced in a study of T cell repertoires in cytomegalovirus infection. One entry per CDR3 protein results from TCRdb running MiXCR on the reads. The sample comprises roughly 730,000 distinct CDR3 sequences, around 35% of which are singletons, and about 20% rests with the top ten. Their antigen targets remain unknown. Sequenced material: cultured PBMCs, taken from culture after CMV antigen stimulation. The receptors stem from a human donor in good health (CMV status not recorded). Some clones in this sample may be carry-over from other donors' samples.

V is TRBV28 and J is TRBJ2-2; TRBD1 agrees at 8 bases. The CDR3 contains 15 residues. Germline V gene lookup returns CDR1 MDHEN and CDR2 SYDVKM. J lost 0 bases, V lost 6 bases, and 3 bases had no gene match. This CDR3 is CASRQGAPNTGELFF. The CDR3 DNA reads TGTGCCAGCAGGCAGGGGGCGCCGAACACCGGGGAGCTGTTTTTT. The whole variable domain, remainder taken from reference TRBV28 and TRBJ2-2, is DVKVTQSSRYLVKRTGEKVFLECVQDMDHENMFWYRQDPGLGLRLIYFSYDVKMKEKGDIPEGYSVSREKKERFSLILESASTNQTSMYLCASRQGAPNTGELFFGEGSRLTVL.

V and J are TRBV15 and TRBJ1-4; no definite D call. Germline V gives CDR1 LNHNV, CDR2 YYDKDF (reference sequence). The CDR3 loop spans 14 amino acids. Between the trimmed V and J ends, which lost 0 bases and 8 bases, there was a span of 10 bases. CDR3 sequence: CATSRDPLGEKLFF. CDR3 bases: TGTGCCACCAGCAGAGACCCCCTAGGGGAAAAACTGTTTTTT. The full variable domain, its missing parts supplied by reference TRBV15 and TRBJ1-4, is DAMVIQNPRYQVTQFGKPVTLSCSQTLNHNVMYWYQQKSSQAPKLLFHYYDKDFNNEADTPDNFQSRRPNTSFCFLDIRSPGLGDTAMYLCATSRDPLGEKLFFGSGTQLSVL.

The chain recombines TRBV19 with TRBJ1-2; D ambiguous. Deletions cut 7 bases from V and 4 bases from J, with 19 bases between. Germline loops: CDR1 LNHDA, CDR2 SQIVND (reference sequence). The CDR3 has 15 amino acids. CDR3 coding DNA: TGTGCCAGTACCTCAACCGGGGATGTGGGCTATGGCTACACCTTC. It specifies CASTSTGDVGYGYTF.

The chain employs TRBV6-5 and TRBJ2-1; 7 nucleotides agree with TRBD2. With 3 bases clipped from V and 9 bases from J, the junction kept 11 bases outside the gene matches. The CDR3 sequence is 15 residues long. Germline assignment: CDR1 MNHEY and CDR2 SVGAGI. CDR3 bases: TGTGCCAGCAGTTATGAGAACAGGAGGGAGGGTGAGCAGTTCTTC. It encodes CASSYENRREGEQFF.

The V and J genes are TRBV27 and TRBJ1-1; D may be TRBD1 (6 bases). This CDR3 has 16 residues. CDR1 is MNHEY and CDR2 is SMNVEV in the germline V gene (reference sequence). V was pared by 1 base and J by 0 bases, with 12 bases between. CDR3 sequence: CASSLYGGLLNTEAFF. Here the CDR3 DNA reads TGTGCCAGCAGTTTATACGGGGGGCTGTTGAACACTGAAGCTTTCTTT.

This clonotype was picked up many times. The chain has TRBV7-2 and TRBJ1-2; unclear D gene. CDR1 is SGHTA and CDR2 is FQGNSA in the germline V gene. This CDR3 is built from 11 residues. Trimming took off 9 bases at V and 4 bases at J, with 9 bases between the two ends. CDR3 bases: TGTGCCAGTTCGGCCACCTATGGCTACACCTTC. This sequence encodes CASSATYGYTF.

This clonotype has just a few counts. The V call is TRBV11-2, the J call TRBJ2-1; TRBD2 aligns across 7 bases. The germline gives CDR1 SGHAT, CDR2 FQNNGV. The CDR3 loop spans 15 amino acids. V gave up 3 bases and J gave up 6 bases; unmatched junction bases: 8. CDR3 coding DNA: TGTGCCAGCAGCTTCGGGCGGGAGTTCGGCAATGAGCAGTTCTTC. As protein: CASSFGREFGNEQFF.

CDR3 amino acids: CASSEGLQGYTF. The CDR3 DNA reads as TGCGCCAGCAGTGAGGGTCTCCAAGGCTACACCTTC. The J gene is TRBJ1-2, the V gene TRBV10-2, with D unresolved. This CDR3 comprises 12 residues. The germline V gene encodes CDR1 WSHSY and CDR2 SAAADI. The V end was cut by 2 bases, the J end by 8 bases, with 9 bases between.

The genes are TRBV2 and TRBJ1-5; D is ambiguous. V gave up 3 bases and J gave up 0 bases, with 18 bases separating them. Germline V gene data show CDR1 as SNHLY and CDR2 as FYNNEI. The CDR3 is made up of 18 amino acids. The CDR3: CASSDPFRAESSNQPQHF. The CDR3, as DNA: TGTGCCAGCAGTGATCCCTTTAGGGCAGAAAGTAGCAATCAGCCCCAGCATTTT.

This clonotype was seen only a few times. The genes are TRBV11-2 and TRBJ1-6, with unresolved D. The length of the CDR3 is 14 residues. Trimming stripped 5 bases from V and 3 bases from J, with 8 bases between. Germline V lookup: CDR1 SGHAT, CDR2 FQNNGV. The CDR3 coding sequence is TGTGCCAGCAGCCCGGAGGGCTATAATTCACCCCTCCACTTT. Residues: CASSPEGYNSPLHF.

This clonotype occurred a few times. This chain links TRBV14 with TRBJ1-2; D uncertain. This CDR3 contains 13 residues. V lost 0 bases, J lost 4 bases, and 6 bases lay in between. CDR1 SGHDN and CDR2 FVKESK come from the germline V gene. The CDR3 nucleotides read TGTGCCAGCAGCCAAGATGGAACCTATGGCTACACCTTC. Translated, it gives CASSQDGTYGYTF.

The chain combines TRBV4-3 with TRBJ2-1; the D gene is possibly TRBD2 (5 bases). Germline values: CDR1 LGHNA, CDR2 YSLEER. Trimming cost V 1 base and J 6 bases, with 10 bases left between them. The CDR3 runs 14 residues. The CDR3, as DNA: TGCGCCAGCAGCCAAGTTACTAGTTTCAATGAGCAGTTCTTC. Translation: CASSQVTSFNEQFF.

This clonotype showed up many times. The chain joins TRBV7-6 to TRBJ2-2; D uncertain. Germline CDR1 is SGHVS and CDR2 is FNYEAQ. The V and J ends lost 5 bases and 2 bases respectively, with 9 bases between them. The CDR3 runs to 14 residues. As DNA, the CDR3 is TGTGCCAGCAGCGCCGCACTCAACACCGGGGAGCTGTTTTTT. As protein: CASSAALNTGELFF.

The chain joins TRBV5-1 to TRBJ1-6; no clear D. The germline V gene has CDR1 SGHRS and CDR2 YFSETQ. The CDR3 length is 13 residues. With 5 bases removed from V and 6 bases from J, the gap between germline ends came to 9 bases. The DNA for the CDR3 is TGCGCCAGCAGACCCCGTATTAATTCACCCCTCCACTTT. Its translation is CASRPRINSPLHF.

The chain links TRBV2 to TRBJ2-7; TRBD1 matches 10 bases. The CDR3 covers 15 residues. Looked up from germline, CDR1 is SNHLY and CDR2 is FYNNEI. V trimming: 5 bases; J trimming: 5 bases; junction bases outside the gene matches: 9. The CDR3 nucleotides are TGTGCCAGCAGTCCACGACAGGGGGCAATCCACGAGCAGTACTTC. It translates to CASSPRQGAIHEQYF.

This clonotype came up a few times. This sequence joins TRBV20-1 and TRBJ2-3; D not resolved. The V gene's germline CDR1 is DFQATT and CDR2 SNEGSKA (reference sequence). With 3 bases removed from V and 0 bases from J, the gap between germline ends came to 13 bases. The CDR3 covers 15 residues. CDR3 loop: CSASWSFSSTDTQYF. The DNA for the CDR3 is TGCAGTGCTAGTTGGTCTTTCTCTAGCACAGATACGCAGTATTTT.

This clonotype showed up many times. The gene calls are TRBV7-2 and TRBJ2-4; D is perhaps TRBD2 (5 bases). V was cut by 2 bases and J by 8 bases, with 16 bases left in between. The CDR3 has 15 amino acids. Germline CDR1 is SGHTA and CDR2 is FQGNSA. Here the CDR3 DNA reads TGTGCCAGCAGCTTACGGGGTAACCAAAGGGACATTCAGTACTTC. Protein: CASSLRGNQRDIQYF.

V usage is TRBV18 and J usage is TRBJ2-1; D ambiguous. V was cut by 2 bases and J by 5 bases, with 16 bases left in between. This CDR3 has 16 residues. CDR1 and CDR2 from the germline V gene are KGHSH and LQKENI. This chain's CDR3 is CASSPEIQAGNNEQFF. The CDR3 DNA sequence: TGTGCCAGCTCACCAGAAATCCAGGCTGGGAACAATGAGCAGTTCTTC.

In its sample, this clonotype was seen a few times. The CDR3 nucleotides read TGTGCCAGCAGTTACCTTGCGTCGGGACAGGGGAAGTACGAGCAGTACTTC. Translated: CASSYLASGQGKYEQYF. This chain uses TRBV6-6 with TRBJ2-7, with 10 bases aligning to TRBD1. V was clipped by 2 bases and J by 4 bases; unmatched bases: 11. The CDR3 covers 17 residues. Germline V gene lookup returns CDR1 MNHNY and CDR2 SVGAGI (reference sequence).

The gene calls are TRBV12-3 or TRBV12-4 and TRBJ2-2, with 8 bases identical to TRBD2. Trimming took 6 bases from V and 4 from J; bases not matched to a gene: 7. The CDR3 is 15 residues long. The CDR3 is CASSSRGGGTGELFF. DNA for the CDR3: TGTGCCAGCAGCTCACGGGGGGGGGGCACCGGGGAGCTGTTTTTT.

The V call is TRBV3-1, the J call TRBJ1-2, with unresolved D. The CDR3 loop spans 15 amino acids. The germline V gene encodes CDR1 LGHDT and CDR2 YNNKEL (reference sequence). The V end lost 2 bases, the J end lost 5 bases, and 15 bases lay between the germline ends. The CDR3 bases are TGTGCCAGCAGCCAATTGGTTACCGGGCGATATGGCTACACCTTC. It encodes CASSQLVTGRYGYTF. The whole variable domain, remainder taken from reference TRBV3-1 and TRBJ1-2, is DTAVSQTPKYLVTQMGNDKSIKCEQNLGHDTMYWYKQDSKKFLKIMFSYNNKELIINETVPNRFSPKSPDKAHLNLHINSLELGDSAVYFCASSQLVTGRYGYTFGSGTRLTVV.

The chain combines TRBV18 with TRBJ1-1; 7 nucleotides align to TRBD1. Germline loops: CDR1 KGHSH, CDR2 LQKENI. V lost 2 bases, J lost 1 base, and 10 bases stayed unmatched. The CDR3 extends over 17 amino acids. CDR3 in amino acids: CASSPKGQQIGNTEAFF. The DNA for the CDR3 is TGTGCCAGCTCACCAAAGGGACAGCAGATAGGGAACACTGAAGCTTTCTTT.

V usage is TRBV25-1 and J usage is TRBJ2-7; the match to TRBD1 covers 9 bases. Looked up from germline, CDR1 is MGHDK and CDR2 is SYGVNS. Germline trimming cut 4 bases from V and 5 bases from J; bases unmatched to any gene: 9. The CDR3 has 15 residues. The CDR3 here is CASSGAGTGLHEQYF. The CDR3 nucleotides are TGTGCCAGCAGTGGGGCCGGGACAGGGTTACACGAGCAGTACTTC.

The chain has TRBV2 and TRBJ2-5, with TRBD2 matching over 12 bases. The J segment lost 5 bases and the V segment lost 7 bases, leaving 8 bases of the junction unmatched. The V gene's germline CDR1 is SNHLY and CDR2 FYNNEI. The CDR3 totals 15 residues. The CDR3 loop is CASMITSGGTETQYF. Here the CDR3 DNA reads TGTGCCAGCATGATCACTAGCGGGGGGACTGAGACCCAGTACTTC.

This clonotype was recorded only once. The chain carries TRBV6-4 and TRBJ2-1; 7 nucleotides line up with TRBD1. V was clipped by 0 bases and J by 3 bases; unmatched bases: 2. In germline, CDR1 is MRHNA, CDR2 SNTAGT. The CDR3 is 15 amino acids. The CDR3 DNA follows: TGTGCCAGCAGTGACTCGCCAGGGGGCTACAATGAGCAGTTCTTC. Translating it yields CASSDSPGGYNEQFF.

The V and J genes are TRBV7-6 and TRBJ2-7, with 7 nucleotides matching TRBD1. Germline loops: CDR1 SGHVS, CDR2 FNYEAQ. There are 17 residues in the CDR3. V lost 1 base and J lost 7; bases outside the gene matches: 16. This CDR3 reads CASSLETTVGQVREQYF. The CDR3 nucleotides read TGTGCCAGCAGCTTAGAAACGACCGTAGGACAGGTCAGGGAGCAGTACTTC.

In this sample, this clonotype turned up once. V and J are TRBV5-4 and TRBJ2-3; 10 bases fit TRBD2. The germline gives CDR1 SGHNT, CDR2 YYREEE (reference sequence). Trimming removed 4 bases from V and 4 bases from J; junction bases left unmatched: 12. This CDR3 is 17 amino acids long. The CDR3 DNA is TGTGCCAGCAGCGCCCCAGGAGCGGGGGGGAAGGCAGATACGCAGTATTTT. Translated: CASSAPGAGGKADTQYF.

This clonotype showed up just a few times. J is TRBJ2-2 and V is TRBV12-3 or TRBV12-4; 11 bases are shared with TRBD2. The CDR3 has 17 amino acids. J gave up 2 bases and V 7 bases, and 9 bases lay outside the gene matches. The CDR3 reads CASKTLGLADNTGELFF. The CDR3 bases are TGTGCCAGCAAAACTTTGGGACTAGCGGATAACACCGGGGAGCTGTTTTTT.

Only a few counts were recorded for this clonotype. V gene TRBV7-9 combines with J gene TRBJ1-1, with D unclear. Germline CDR1 and CDR2: SEHNR and FQNEAQ (reference sequence). This CDR3 comprises 12 residues. Trimming removed 7 bases at V and 4 bases at J, with 10 bases between. The DNA for the CDR3 is TGTGCCAGCACCTTCGGCTCCACTGAAGCTTTCTTT. Residues: CASTFGSTEAFF.

V usage is TRBV27 and J usage is TRBJ1-5; a possible D gene is TRBD1 (6 bases). Germline V lookup: CDR1 MNHEY, CDR2 SMNVEV (reference sequence). CDR3 length: 17 amino acids. V shed 5 bases and J shed 0 bases, with 17 bases lying between them. CDR3 nucleotides: TGTGCCAGCAGTGAACAGGGACCTTATCTTAGCAATCAGCCCCAGCATTTT. It is translated as CASSEQGPYLSNQPQHF.

V usage is TRBV7-4 and J usage is TRBJ1-4, with 9 nucleotides matching TRBD1. This CDR3 contains 18 residues. The V segment lost 5 bases and the J segment 0 bases; nucleotides outside the gene matches: 10. The V gene's germline CDR1 is SGHVT and CDR2 SQSDAQ. As DNA, the CDR3 is TGTGCCAGCAGCCTCCTGGGACAGGGACCACCAACTAATGAAAAACTGTTTTTT. Translated: CASSLLGQGPPTNEKLFF.

This clonotype was seen only a few times. V usage is TRBV4-3 and J usage is TRBJ2-3, with 10 bases lining up with TRBD2. The CDR3 spans 18 residues. CDR1 and CDR2 from the germline V gene are LGHNA and YSLEER. The V gene end was trimmed by 3 bases and the J gene end by 3 bases; junction bases not matched to a gene: 12. Here the CDR3 reads CASSHRKSGRARTDTQYF. In DNA, the CDR3 is TGCGCCAGCAGCCACCGAAAGAGCGGGAGGGCCAGGACAGATACGCAGTATTTT.